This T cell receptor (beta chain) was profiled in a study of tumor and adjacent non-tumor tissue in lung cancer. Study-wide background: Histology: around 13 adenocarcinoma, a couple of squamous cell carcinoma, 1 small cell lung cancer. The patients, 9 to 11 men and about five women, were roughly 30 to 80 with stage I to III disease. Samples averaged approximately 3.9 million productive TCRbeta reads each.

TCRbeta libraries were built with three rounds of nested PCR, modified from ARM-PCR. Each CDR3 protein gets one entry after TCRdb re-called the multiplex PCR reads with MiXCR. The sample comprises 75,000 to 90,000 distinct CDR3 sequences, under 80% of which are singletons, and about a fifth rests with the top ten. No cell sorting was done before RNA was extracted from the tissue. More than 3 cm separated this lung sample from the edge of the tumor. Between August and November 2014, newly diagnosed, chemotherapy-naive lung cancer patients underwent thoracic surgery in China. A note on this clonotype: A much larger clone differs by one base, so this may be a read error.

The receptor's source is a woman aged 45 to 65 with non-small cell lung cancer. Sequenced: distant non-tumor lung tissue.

Here the CDR3 DNA reads TGCGCCAGCAGCTGGTGGGAGAATAGTGAAGCTTTCTTT. The encoded protein is CASSWWENSEAFF. This chain joins TRBV5-1 and TRBJ1-1; D not resolved. The germline V gene encodes CDR1 SGHRS and CDR2 YFSETQ. The CDR3 loop spans 13 amino acids. V shed 3 bases and J shed 7 bases, with 13 bases lying between them.